These 27 T cell receptor beta chains were sequenced from one sample in a study of cytomegalovirus exposure and HLA in healthy donors (dated by TCRdb to between 2016 and 2019). The library relied on the immunoSEQ multiplex PCR assay. TCRdb re-hosts the immuneACCESS table, in-frame sequences only. Its copies lack some clones; in the studies checked, an unresolved V gene accounts for under half of them, and the cause for the rest is not known. This sample is represented by some 170,000 clones; about four fifths of them were singletons. The ten largest clones take up more than 8.5% of the sample. Input material: PBMCs. The receptors shown here come from a man aged 30 to 45 in good health and CMV-seropositive.

V is TRBV29-1 and J is TRBJ1-1; D remains unclear. The CDR3 has 10 amino acids. Germline-derived CDR1 and CDR2 are SQVTM and ANQGSEA. V was cut by 7 bases and J by 1 base, with 4 bases left in between. CDR3 in amino acids: CSAWNTEAFF. DNA of the CDR3: TGCAGCGCCTGGAACACTGAAGCTTTCTTT.

The V call is TRBV4-1, the J call TRBJ2-1; TRBD1 agrees at 7 bases. Per germline, CDR1 MGHRA and CDR2 YSYEKL. CDR3 size: 15 residues. The trim removed 3 bases at V and 4 bases at J, leaving 6 bases unmatched. In nucleotides, the CDR3 is TGCGCCAGCAGCCACCCGGGACAGCCTTACAATGAGCAGTTCTTC. Its translation: CASSHPGQPYNEQFF.

This CDR3 is CASSLRGMWDGNTIYF. CDR3 in DNA: TGTGCCAGCAGCTTACGGGGGATGTGGGATGGAAACACCATATATTTT. V is TRBV5-6 and J is TRBJ1-3; maybe TRBD1 (5 bases). The CDR3 is 16 residues long. Looked up from germline, CDR1 is SGHDT and CDR2 is YYEEEE. V was pared by 2 bases and J by 3 bases, with 15 bases between.

This chain connects TRBV19 to TRBJ1-1, with D possibly being TRBD1 (6 bases). The CDR3 has 16 amino acids. From germline, CDR1 is LNHDA and CDR2 SQIVND (reference sequence). The ends were cut back, 6 bases at V and 3 bases at J, with 20 bases in the middle. The CDR3 region is CASSTPGGARHTEAFF. The CDR3 region has the DNA TGTGCCAGTAGCACCCCCGGGGGGGCAAGACACACTGAAGCTTTCTTT.

This clone showed up just once. The chain couples TRBV7-2 to TRBJ2-3; 9 bases line up with TRBD2. CDR1 is SGHTA, CDR2 FQGNSA, per germline. The CDR3 is made up of 15 amino acids. V lost 5 bases and J lost 1; bases outside the gene matches: 4. This CDR3 reads CASSHPSGGTDTQYF. Here the CDR3 DNA reads TGTGCCAGCAGCCACCCTAGCGGGGGCACAGATACGCAGTATTTT.

The V and J genes are TRBV7-2 and TRBJ2-4; 9 bases match TRBD1. V lost 4 bases to trimming and J lost 5 bases; unmatched junction nucleotides: 6. CDR3 length: 15 amino acids. Germline V gene lookup returns CDR1 SGHTA and CDR2 FQGNSA. The CDR3 reads CASSSSGQGQNIQYF. For the CDR3, the DNA is TGTGCCAGCAGCTCCTCCGGACAGGGGCAAAACATTCAGTACTTC.

The CDR3 region is CASSGNRIAQETQYF. The CDR3 nucleotides read TGTGCCAGTAGTGGGAACAGGATTGCACAAGAGACCCAGTACTTC. This sequence joins TRBV19 and TRBJ2-5, with D possibly matching TRBD1 (5 bases). With 5 bases removed from V and 2 bases from J, the gap between germline ends came to 15 bases. Germline V CDR1 and CDR2: LNHDA, SQIVND (reference sequence). CDR3 length equals 15 residues.

The chain combines TRBV5-1 with TRBJ2-1, with 9 bases matching TRBD2. Germline lookup yields CDR1 SGHRS and CDR2 YFSETQ. The CDR3 has 15 amino acids. V lost 4 bases and J lost 3; bases outside the gene matches: 5. CDR3 region: CASSLLAGDYNEQFF. The CDR3 DNA sequence: TGCGCCAGCAGCCTCTTAGCGGGGGACTACAATGAGCAGTTCTTC.

The chain uses TRBV28 and TRBJ2-2; weak D call: TRBD1 (6 bases). V was clipped by 2 bases and J by 5 bases, with 12 bases between them. Per germline, CDR1 MDHEN and CDR2 SYDVKM. The CDR3 is made up of 15 amino acids. CDR3 sequence: CASSLGQGRTGELFF. CDR3 nucleotide sequence: TGTGCCAGCAGTTTAGGGCAGGGGCGGACCGGGGAGCTGTTTTTT.

This clone was seen at least ten times. The V gene is TRBV7-2, the J gene TRBJ2-7; TRBD2 is a possible D gene (5 bases). The CDR3 consists of 15 residues. Trimming stripped 1 base from V and 7 bases from J, with 17 bases between. CDR1 and CDR2 (germline): SGHTA, FQGNSA. The CDR3 nucleotides are TGTGCCAGCAGCTTAGTCTTTCTAGGAGGTGGGGAGCAGTACTTC. Translated, it gives CASSLVFLGGGEQYF.

The rearrangement uses TRBV9 and TRBJ2-7; 11 nucleotides match TRBD1. This CDR3 is built from 14 residues. V gave up 3 bases and J gave up 5 bases; unmatched junction bases: 4. Per the germline V gene, CDR1 is SGDLS and CDR2 is YYNGEE. The CDR3 loop reads CASSGTGGFHEQYF. The CDR3 nucleotides read TGTGCCAGCAGCGGGACAGGGGGCTTCCACGAGCAGTACTTC.

This clone was recorded only once. The chain uses TRBV7-2 and TRBJ1-4; D uncertain. Germline loops: CDR1 SGHTA, CDR2 FQGNSA. The CDR3 loop spans 17 amino acids. Trimming stripped 1 base from V and 0 bases from J, with 12 bases between. The CDR3 reads CASSLDSTPATNEKLFF. Here the CDR3 DNA reads TGTGCCAGCAGCTTAGATAGTACTCCCGCAACTAATGAAAAACTGTTTTTT.

This clone was picked up a small number of times. The gene calls are TRBV10-3 and TRBJ1-2; the match to TRBD1 covers 7 bases. CDR3 length equals 13 residues. Germline V gene sequence: CDR1 ENHRY, CDR2 SYGVKD. The V segment lost 4 bases and the J segment 3 bases; nucleotides outside the gene matches: 2. DNA for the CDR3: TGTGCCATCAGTGTAGGGGGCGACTATGGCTACACCTTC. This codes for CAISVGGDYGYTF.

The chain uses TRBV5-4 and TRBJ2-2; 7 bases map to TRBD2. This CDR3 has 16 amino acids. Per the germline V gene, CDR1 is SGHNT and CDR2 is YYREEE (reference sequence). Trimming removed 2 bases from V and 8 bases from J; junction bases left unmatched: 12. For the CDR3, the DNA is TGTGCCAGCAGCTTCCCCGGGCGGGGGAAGGGTGGGGAGCTGTTTTTT. Translated: CASSFPGRGKGGELFF. The variable domain in full, completed from reference TRBV5-4 and TRBJ2-2, reads ETGVTQSPTHLIKTRGQQVTLRCSSQSGHNTVSWYQQALGQGPQFIFQYYREEENGRGNFPPRFSGLQFPNYSSELNVNALELDDSALYLCASSFPGRGKGGELFFGEGSRLTVL.

This rearrangement joins TRBV6-1 to TRBJ1-1; D unclear. V was trimmed by 8 bases and J by 1 base, leaving 14 bases between them. CDR3 length equals 14 residues. The germline CDR1 and CDR2 sequences are MNHNS and SASEGT. DNA for the CDR3: TGTGCCAGCGGGAAAGAGGGAGAGAACACTGAAGCTTTCTTT. It codes for CASGKEGENTEAFF.

V gene TRBV6-6 combines with J gene TRBJ1-5; D call uncertain. Germline lookup yields CDR1 MNHNY and CDR2 SVGAGI (reference sequence). Trimming stripped 5 bases from V and 2 bases from J, with 13 bases between. The CDR3 contains 15 residues. CDR3 bases: TGTGCCAGCAGTACCAGCATGGAGGGCAATCAGCCCCAGCATTTT. Its translation: CASSTSMEGNQPQHF.

This chain uses TRBV6-1 with TRBJ1-1; D unresolved. The CDR3 totals 12 residues. Trimming removed 6 bases at V and 7 bases at J, with 12 bases between. CDR1 and CDR2 (germline): MNHNS, SASEGT. The CDR3 protein is CASRSDGGEAFF. The CDR3 region has the DNA TGTGCCAGCAGATCGGACGGAGGTGAAGCTTTCTTT.

This sequence joins TRBV10-3 and TRBJ2-3; TRBD2 matches 7 bases. In germline, CDR1 is ENHRY, CDR2 SYGVKD. This CDR3 comprises 14 residues. V shed 4 bases and J 4 bases; nucleotides not matched to a gene: 5. CDR3 sequence reads: CAISVGREPDTQYF. For the CDR3, the DNA is TGTGCCATCAGTGTAGGGCGGGAGCCAGATACGCAGTATTTT.

CDR3 bases: TGCGCCAGCAGCCCCCGACTAGCTGGGCTCTACGAGCAGTACTTC. The encoded protein is CASSPRLAGLYEQYF. The rearrangement joins TRBV5-1 to TRBJ2-7, with 7 nucleotides matching TRBD2. Trimming cost V 4 bases and J 3 bases; bases outside gene matches: 10. Germline V CDR1 and CDR2: SGHRS, YFSETQ. The CDR3 totals 15 residues.

V is TRBV4-3 and J is TRBJ1-4; TRBD1 agrees at 7 bases. This CDR3 is built from 16 residues. CDR1 and CDR2 from the germline V gene are LGHNA and YSLEER. V trimming: 4 bases; J trimming: 4 bases; junction bases outside the gene matches: 9. CDR3 amino acids: CASSPRGKHVNEKLFF. Here the CDR3 DNA reads TGCGCCAGCAGCCCCAGGGGGAAACACGTTAATGAAAAACTGTTTTTT.

The gene calls are TRBV5-6 and TRBJ1-2, with TRBD1 matching over 9 bases. CDR1 is SGHDT, CDR2 YYEEEE, per germline. With V trimmed by 4 bases and J by 8 bases, 9 bases remained unmatched. The CDR3 is 14 residues long. The CDR3 protein is CASSRTGVYVGYTF. The CDR3 DNA reads TGTGCCAGCAGCCGGACAGGGGTCTATGTCGGCTACACCTTC.

This chain uses TRBV27 with TRBJ1-4, with no clear D. This CDR3 region has 16 residues. Trimming removed 0 bases from V and 6 bases from J, with 14 bases in between. Germline CDR1 reads MNHEY; CDR2 reads SMNVEV (reference sequence). CDR3 coding DNA: TGTGCCAGCAGTTTATCCGGCAGGTCGGGAGATGAAAAACTGTTTTTT. Its translation is CASSLSGRSGDEKLFF.

The chain joins TRBV5-6 to TRBJ2-7, with 9 bases that match TRBD2. Germline V CDR1 and CDR2: SGHDT, YYEEEE. V lost 2 bases to trimming and J lost 6 bases; unmatched junction nucleotides: 6. The CDR3 runs to 14 residues. This CDR3 is CASSFIAGAGEQYF. Written as DNA, the CDR3 is TGTGCCAGCAGCTTCATAGCGGGAGCAGGCGAGCAGTACTTC.

V usage is TRBV9 and J usage is TRBJ1-2, with a possible D match to TRBD1 (6 bases). The CDR3 spans 14 residues. The V and J ends lost 4 bases and 5 bases respectively, with 15 bases between them. Germline V gene sequence: CDR1 SGDLS, CDR2 YYNGEE. The CDR3 DNA reads as TGTGCCAGCAGCCCAAGGGGGTTCTCGTATGGCTACACCTTC. Its translation is CASSPRGFSYGYTF.

This clone occurred many times. The rearrangement uses TRBV4-2 and TRBJ2-1, with D perhaps matching TRBD2 (6 bases). The CDR3 contains 16 residues. The V and J ends lost 0 bases and 0 bases respectively, with 9 bases between them. CDR1 and CDR2 from the germline V gene are LGHNA and YNFKEQ. The CDR3 nucleotides are TGTGCCAGCAGCCAAGAACCCGGGAGCTCCTACAATGAGCAGTTCTTC. Protein: CASSQEPGSSYNEQFF.

This clone was detected a few times. The chain links TRBV6-4 to TRBJ2-3; TRBD2 aligns across 8 bases. Germline assignment: CDR1 MRHNA and CDR2 SNTAGT. The ends lost 0 bases at V and 5 bases at J; junction bases unmatched: 4. The CDR3 spans 15 residues. DNA for the CDR3: TGTGCCAGCAGTGACTCGTTTGCGGGAGGAGATACGCAGTATTTT. Its translation is CASSDSFAGGDTQYF.

V and J are TRBV6-6 and TRBJ2-5; 9 bases align to TRBD1. V was pared by 2 bases and J by 4 bases, with 2 bases of the junction left unmatched. The CDR3 sequence is 14 residues long. The germline gives CDR1 MNHNY, CDR2 SVGAGI (reference sequence). The CDR3 DNA reads as TGTGCCAGCAGTTACCCGACAGGGGGAGAGACCCAGTACTTC. Protein product: CASSYPTGGETQYF.